Sequencing of this T cell receptor beta chain was carried out in a study of neurological immune-mediated disorders. Whole-study findings and limits: HTLV-1-associated myelopathy ranked highest for TCR clonal expansion and multiple sclerosis lowest, beneath healthy controls.

TCRdb re-derived calls from the 5' RACE reads in MiXCR, one entry per CDR3 protein. The sample lists 40,000 to 55,000 distinct CDR3 sequences, around 5.8% occurring once. This clonotype has a handful of counts. The antigen is undetermined. Per the germline V gene, CDR1 is SGHNT and CDR2 is YYREEE (reference sequence). This CDR3 comprises 14 residues. Trimming left V 0 bases short and J 2 bases short, with 8 bases between. The chain couples TRBV5-4 to TRBJ1-2, with no clear D. This TCR was sampled from a woman younger than 35 with multiple sclerosis. Sequences were obtained from CD4+ T cells from blood. The DNA for the CDR3 is TGTGCCAGCAGCTTGGTGGAGGTGAACTATGGCTACACCTTC. Translating gives CASSLVEVNYGYTF.